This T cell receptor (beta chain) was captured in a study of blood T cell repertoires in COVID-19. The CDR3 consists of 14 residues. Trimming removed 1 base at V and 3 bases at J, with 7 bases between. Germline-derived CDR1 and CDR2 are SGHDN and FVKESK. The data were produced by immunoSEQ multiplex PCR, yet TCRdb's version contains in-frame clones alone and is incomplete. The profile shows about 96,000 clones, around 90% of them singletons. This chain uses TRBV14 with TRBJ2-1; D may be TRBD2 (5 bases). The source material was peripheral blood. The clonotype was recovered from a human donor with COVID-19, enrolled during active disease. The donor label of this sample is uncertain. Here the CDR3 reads CASSQASHYNEQFF. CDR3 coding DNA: TGTGCCAGCAGCCAAGCTAGCCACTACAATGAGCAGTTCTTC.